These 10 T cell receptor beta chains share one sample of origin, sequenced in a study of T cell responses to AZD1222 COVID-19 vaccine. TCRdb's copy holds only in-frame clones and misses some; the assay was immunoSEQ multiplex PCR. The sample has 110,000 or so clones, about 86% seen once; the top ten hold 2.5% to 3.5%. This sample comprised peripheral blood, obtained 28 days after the second AZD1222 dose. The receptor set was obtained from an adult who received the AZD1222 COVID-19 vaccine.

Written as DNA, the CDR3 is TGTGCCAGCAGCCAGATAGTGGGGGAGACTGAAGCTTTCTTT. It specifies CASSQIVGETEAFF. The chain employs TRBV4-2 and TRBJ1-1; D possibly corresponds to TRBD1 (5 bases). Trimming stripped 3 bases from V and 5 bases from J, with 13 bases between. Per germline, CDR1 LGHNA and CDR2 YNFKEQ. The CDR3 contains 14 residues.

This chain joins TRBV6-5 and TRBJ1-6; possibly TRBD1 for D (6 bases). Germline V gives CDR1 MNHEY, CDR2 SVGAGI. This CDR3 contains 15 residues. The V end lost 8 bases, the J end lost 5 bases, and 16 bases lay between the germline ends. DNA for the CDR3: TGTGCCAGCTCAGAGGGGGTCACCCATAATTCACCCCTCCACTTT. Translation: CASSEGVTHNSPLHF.

The gene calls are TRBV6-5 and TRBJ2-2; 9 bases agree with TRBD1. The J segment lost 2 bases and the V segment lost 4 bases, leaving 5 bases of the junction unmatched. The germline gives CDR1 MNHEY, CDR2 SVGAGI. The CDR3 has 16 amino acids. CDR3 sequence (DNA): TGTGCCAGCAGTTCCAGGACAGGGGAAAACACCGGGGAGCTGTTTTTT. It translates to CASSSRTGENTGELFF.

The V and J genes are TRBV13 and TRBJ2-7; 14 bases line up with TRBD2. There are 15 residues in the CDR3. Unmatched junction bases numbered 0, after V lost 4 bases and J lost 1 base. CDR1 and CDR2 (germline): PRHDT, FYEKMQ (reference sequence). CDR3 DNA sequence: TGTGCCAGCAGCTGGACTAGCGGGGGGTCCTACGAGCAGTACTTC. It yields the protein CASSWTSGGSYEQYF.

This chain links TRBV7-9 with TRBJ1-4; tentative D call: TRBD1 (5 bases). The CDR3 covers 18 residues. The V end was cut by 5 bases, the J end by 3 bases, with 22 bases between. The germline gives CDR1 SEHNR, CDR2 FQNEAQ (reference sequence). CDR3 coding DNA: TGTGCCAGCAGCCGACCAGGAGGGGTCTCTCGGGCTAATGAAAAACTGTTTTTT. This encodes CASSRPGGVSRANEKLFF.

The gene calls are TRBV5-4 and TRBJ2-7, with 7 bases matching TRBD1. The CDR3 totals 15 residues. The V gene end was trimmed by 3 bases and the J gene end by 0 bases; junction bases not matched to a gene: 6. Germline V gene data show CDR1 as SGHNT and CDR2 as YYREEE (reference sequence). CDR3 sequence: CASSSGQPSSYEQYF. The CDR3 nucleotides read TGTGCCAGCAGCTCGGGACAGCCGAGCTCCTACGAGCAGTACTTC.

The chain couples TRBV2 to TRBJ2-7; D is unresolved. V was cut by 4 bases and J by 3 bases, with 10 bases left in between. The CDR3 runs 13 residues. The germline gives CDR1 SNHLY, CDR2 FYNNEI. CDR3 nucleotides: TGTGCCAGCAGTGTACAGCTATTCTACGAGCAGTACTTC. It yields the protein CASSVQLFYEQYF. Based on the CDR3 plus reference TRBV2 and TRBJ2-7, the full variable domain is EPEVTQTPSHQVTQMGQEVILRCVPISNHLYFYWYRQILGQKVEFLVSFYNNEISEKSEIFDDQFSVERPDGSNFTLKIRSTKLEDSAMYFCASSVQLFYEQYFGPGTRLTVT.

The V gene is TRBV5-8, the J gene TRBJ1-5; D is unclear. V was trimmed by 0 bases and J by 3 bases, leaving 10 bases between them. CDR3 length: 15 amino acids. The V gene's germline CDR1 is SGHTS and CDR2 YDEGEE. CDR3: CASSLEGQVNQPQHF. The CDR3 DNA is TGTGCCAGCAGCTTGGAAGGGCAGGTCAATCAGCCCCAGCATTTT.

The genes are TRBV18 and TRBJ1-1; TRBD1 might be the D (5 bases). From germline, CDR1 is KGHSH and CDR2 LQKENI. The V end lost 3 bases, the J end lost 11 bases, and 22 bases lay between the germline ends. This CDR3 is built from 15 residues. This CDR3 is CASSPSDGTSVGAFF. The CDR3 nucleotides read TGTGCCAGCTCACCTTCTGACGGGACGTCGGTCGGGGCTTTCTTT.

The V gene is TRBV28, the J gene TRBJ2-3; 8 nucleotides line up with TRBD2. CDR3 length: 17 amino acids. The ends lost 1 base at V and 2 bases at J; junction bases unmatched: 8. In germline, CDR1 is MDHEN, CDR2 SYDVKM. The DNA of the CDR3 is TGTGCCAGCAGTTTATTTTTAGCGGGGACATTCACAGATACGCAGTATTTT. Protein: CASSLFLAGTFTDTQYF.